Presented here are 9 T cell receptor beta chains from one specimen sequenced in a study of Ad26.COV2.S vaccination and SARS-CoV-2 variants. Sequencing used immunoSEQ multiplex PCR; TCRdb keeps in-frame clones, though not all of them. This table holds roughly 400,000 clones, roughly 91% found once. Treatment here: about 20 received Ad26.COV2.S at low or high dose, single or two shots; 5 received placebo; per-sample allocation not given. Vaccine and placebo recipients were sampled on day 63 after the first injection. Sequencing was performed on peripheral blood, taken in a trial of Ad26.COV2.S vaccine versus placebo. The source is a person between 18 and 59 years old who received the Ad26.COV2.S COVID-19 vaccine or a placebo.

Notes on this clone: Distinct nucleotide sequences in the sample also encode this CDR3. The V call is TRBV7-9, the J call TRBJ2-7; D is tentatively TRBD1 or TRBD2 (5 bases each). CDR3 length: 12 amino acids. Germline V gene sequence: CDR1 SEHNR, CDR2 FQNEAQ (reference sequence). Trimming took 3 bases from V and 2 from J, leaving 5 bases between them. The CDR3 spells CASSLGAYEQYF. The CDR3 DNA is TGTGCCAGCAGCTTGGGGGCCTACGAGCAGTACTTC. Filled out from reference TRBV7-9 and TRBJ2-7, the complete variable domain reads DTGVSQNPRHKITKRGQNVTFRCDPISEHNRLYWYRQTLGQGPEFLTYFQNEAQLEKSRLLSDRFSAERPKGSFSTLEIQRTEQGDSAMYLCASSLGAYEQYFGPGTRLTVT.

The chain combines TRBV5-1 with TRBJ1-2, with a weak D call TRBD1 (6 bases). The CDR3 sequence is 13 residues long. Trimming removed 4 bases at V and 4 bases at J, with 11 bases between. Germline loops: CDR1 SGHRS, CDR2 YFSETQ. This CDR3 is CASSLEDSYGYTF. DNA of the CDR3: TGCGCCAGCAGCCTCGAGGACAGCTATGGCTACACCTTC. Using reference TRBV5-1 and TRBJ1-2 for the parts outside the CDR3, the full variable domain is KAGVTQTPRYLIKTRGQQVTLSCSPISGHRSVSWYQQTPGQGLQFLFEYFSETQRNKGNFPGRFSGRQFSNSRSEMNVSTLELGDSALYLCASSLEDSYGYTFGSGTRLTVV.

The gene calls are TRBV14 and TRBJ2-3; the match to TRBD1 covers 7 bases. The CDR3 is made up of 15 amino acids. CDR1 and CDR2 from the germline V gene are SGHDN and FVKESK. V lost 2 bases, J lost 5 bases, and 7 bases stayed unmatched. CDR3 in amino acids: CASSQYRGPQDTQYF. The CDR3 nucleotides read TGTGCCAGCAGCCAATACAGGGGCCCTCAAGATACGCAGTATTTT.

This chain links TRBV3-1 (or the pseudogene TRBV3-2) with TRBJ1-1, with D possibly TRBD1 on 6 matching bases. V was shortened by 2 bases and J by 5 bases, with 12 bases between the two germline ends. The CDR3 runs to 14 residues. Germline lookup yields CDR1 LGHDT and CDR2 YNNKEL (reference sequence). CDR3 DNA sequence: TGTGCCAGCAGCCAACCTGGGACACTTACTGAAGCTTTCTTT. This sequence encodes CASSQPGTLTEAFF.

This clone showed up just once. CDR3 DNA sequence: TGTGCCACTTCAGGCGGGGAACAAGAGACCCAGTACTTC. Amino acid sequence: CATSGGEQETQYF. The chain recombines TRBV24-1 with TRBJ2-5; D is possibly TRBD2 (6 bases). Germline CDR1 is KGHDR and CDR2 is SFDVKD. Trimming cost V 10 bases and J 2 bases, with 13 bases left between them. The CDR3 is made up of 13 amino acids.

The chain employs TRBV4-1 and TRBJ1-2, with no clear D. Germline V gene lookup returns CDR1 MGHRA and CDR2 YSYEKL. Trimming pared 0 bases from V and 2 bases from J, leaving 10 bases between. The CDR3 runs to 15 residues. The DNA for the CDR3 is TGCGCCAGCAGCCAAGATCGACCCGCGAACTATGGCTACACCTTC. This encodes CASSQDRPANYGYTF.

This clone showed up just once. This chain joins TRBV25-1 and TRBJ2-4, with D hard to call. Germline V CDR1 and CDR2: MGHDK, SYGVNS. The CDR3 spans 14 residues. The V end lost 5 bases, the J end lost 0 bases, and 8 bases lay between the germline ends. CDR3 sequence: CASSFVLAKNIQYF. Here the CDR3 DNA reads TGTGCCAGCAGTTTTGTGCTAGCCAAAAACATTCAGTACTTC.

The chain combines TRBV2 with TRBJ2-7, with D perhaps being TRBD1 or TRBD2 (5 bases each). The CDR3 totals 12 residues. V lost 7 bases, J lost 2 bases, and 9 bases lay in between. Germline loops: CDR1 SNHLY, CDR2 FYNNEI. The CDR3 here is CASTGTTYEQYF. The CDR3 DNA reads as TGTGCCAGCACGGGGACGACCTACGAGCAGTACTTC.

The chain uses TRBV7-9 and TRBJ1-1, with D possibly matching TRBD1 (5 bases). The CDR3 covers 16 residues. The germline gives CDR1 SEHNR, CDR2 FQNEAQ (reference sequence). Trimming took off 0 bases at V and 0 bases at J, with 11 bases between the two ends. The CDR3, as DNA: TGTGCCAGCAGCTTAGCGCTCTCGGGGGTGAACACTGAAGCTTTCTTT. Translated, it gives CASSLALSGVNTEAFF.